What follows describes a single T cell receptor beta chain. The source of the sample is a study of blood T cell repertoires in COVID-19. Background on the study: Nucleic acid was either cDNA or gDNA, and it came from T cells, B-cell-depleted T cells, or PBMCs.

Grouping used clinical history reported by participants in a survey and questionnaire. All recovered Cohort 3 donors got two negative PCRs, got clearance, or saw symptom resolution. Per the original methods: Reference gene primer amplification yielded estimated nucleated cell counts. The data were produced by immunoSEQ multiplex PCR, yet TCRdb's version contains in-frame clones alone and is incomplete. For V, J and clone size, that table is used; D and trimming come from the DNA. This sample has 250,000 or so clones; over 75% occur once, and the top ten carry about 1.7%. V shed 4 bases and J shed 2 bases, with 10 bases lying between them. The length of the CDR3 is 14 residues. Per germline, CDR1 SGHTA and CDR2 FQGNSA.

Material for sequencing was PBMCs or T cells enriched from blood (not recorded which). The rearrangement links TRBV7-2 to TRBJ2-3; maybe TRBD2 (6 bases). The sequence was collected from a man in his forties or fifties who had recovered from COVID-19. CDR3 bases: TGTGCCAGCAGCTCCAGGAGGGCCACAGATACGCAGTATTTT. As protein: CASSSRRATDTQYF.